The rows below give T cell receptor beta chains drawn from one sample of a study of T cell clonotyping in hematopoietic cell transplantation. TCRdb keeps only in-frame clones here, not all; method: immunoSEQ multiplex PCR. This table has about 36,000 clones, approximately 88% appearing once. Material for sequencing was peripheral blood mononuclear cells. These receptors all stem from a woman aged 40 to 50 in good health. Some clones in this sample may be carry-over from other donors' samples. The CDR3 runs from the conserved cysteine through the conserved F or W. A D gene is named only where the DNA matches it firmly. The size of a clone is reported for some rows only, either as once, few or many, or as a class for expanded clones.

j_call: TRBJ2-5
d_call: TRBD2
clone_size: NA
cdr3_length: 15
v_call: TRBV28
cdr3_nt: TGTGCCAGCAGGCTAGCGGGGAGGGGTCAAGAGACCCAGTACTTC
cdr3_aa: CASRLAGRGQETQYF

j_call: TRBJ2-2
d_call: NA
clone_size: NA
cdr3_length: 17
v_call: TRBV4-3
cdr3_nt: TGCGCCAGCAGCCAAGAGCGATACCCACCGAACACCGGGGAGCTGTTTTTT
cdr3_aa: CASSQERYPPNTGELFF

j_call: TRBJ2-3
d_call: NA
clone_size: once
cdr3_length: 13
v_call: TRBV7-3
cdr3_nt: TGTGCCAGCAGCCCTGAGATTGCAGATACGCAGTATTTT
cdr3_aa: CASSPEIADTQYF

j_call: TRBJ1-1
d_call: NA
clone_size: NA
cdr3_length: 14
v_call: TRBV5-1
cdr3_nt: TGCGCCAGCAGCTCAGGGGAGGGGAACACTGAAGCTTTCTTT
cdr3_aa: CASSSGEGNTEAFF

j_call: TRBJ1-1
d_call: NA
clone_size: NA
cdr3_length: 14
v_call: TRBV27
cdr3_nt: TGTGCCAGCAGGGAATGGGATTTAAACACTGAAGCTTTCTTT
cdr3_aa: CASREWDLNTEAFF

j_call: TRBJ1-2
d_call: TRBD1
clone_size: NA
cdr3_length: 13
v_call: TRBV29-1
cdr3_nt: TGCAGCGATAGGGACAGAACTAACTATGGCTACACCTTC
cdr3_aa: CSDRDRTNYGYTF

j_call: TRBJ2-5
d_call: NA
clone_size: NA
cdr3_length: 13
v_call: TRBV30
cdr3_nt: TGTGCCTGGAGTAAATCGTACCAAGAGACCCAGTACTTC
cdr3_aa: CAWSKSYQETQYF

j_call: TRBJ2-1
d_call: NA
clone_size: once
cdr3_length: 16
v_call: TRBV7-2
cdr3_nt: TGTGCCAGCAGCTTTCAAGAAACTTCCTCCTACAATGAGCAGTTCTTC
cdr3_aa: CASSFQETSSYNEQFF

j_call: TRBJ1-2
d_call: TRBD1
clone_size: NA
cdr3_length: 20
v_call: TRBV28
cdr3_nt: TGTGCCAGCAGCCCCGTGAGGCCCTTCGGCCCGGGACAGATTACCTATGGCTACACCTTC
cdr3_aa: CASSPVRPFGPGQITYGYTF

j_call: TRBJ2-7
d_call: NA
clone_size: NA
cdr3_length: 14
v_call: TRBV2
cdr3_nt: TGTGCCAGTCGCGTGGGCGGCAGAACCTACGAGCAGTACTTC
cdr3_aa: CASRVGGRTYEQYF

j_call: TRBJ2-7
d_call: TRBD1
clone_size: NA
cdr3_length: 18
v_call: TRBV14
cdr3_nt: TGTGCCAGTATCTCGGGACAGCAAAGCAAAGCAAACCGCTACGAGCAGTACTTC
cdr3_aa: CASISGQQSKANRYEQYF

j_call: TRBJ1-3
d_call: TRBD1
clone_size: NA
cdr3_length: 14
v_call: TRBV5-4
cdr3_nt: TGTGCCAGCAGCGTGGACAGGGCCGGAAACACCATATATTTT
cdr3_aa: CASSVDRAGNTIYF

j_call: TRBJ1-1
d_call: NA
clone_size: NA
cdr3_length: 15
v_call: TRBV7-3
cdr3_nt: TGTGCCAGCAGCCCCGCCCCGGAGCCGAACACTGAAGCTTTCTTT
cdr3_aa: CASSPAPEPNTEAFF

j_call: TRBJ2-7
d_call: NA
clone_size: NA
cdr3_length: 11
v_call: TRBV16
cdr3_nt: TGTGCCAGCAGCTCTGACTACGAGCAGTACTTC
cdr3_aa: CASSSDYEQYF

j_call: TRBJ1-2
d_call: TRBD1
clone_size: NA
cdr3_length: 19
v_call: TRBV7-2
cdr3_nt: TGTGCCAGCAGCTTAGCGCGCAGGGGGAGAGGTGCTACGGGCTATGGCTACACCTTC
cdr3_aa: CASSLARRGRGATGYGYTF

j_call: TRBJ1-2
d_call: NA
clone_size: NA
cdr3_length: 15
v_call: TRBV5-6
cdr3_nt: TGTGCCAGCAGCCCAGCAGACCTTTTGGACTATGGCTACACCTTC
cdr3_aa: CASSPADLLDYGYTF

j_call: TRBJ2-2
d_call: NA
clone_size: NA
cdr3_length: 15
v_call: TRBV11-3
cdr3_nt: TGTGCCAGCAGCTTAGATCAGGGAACGTCCGGGGAGCTGTTTTTT
cdr3_aa: CASSLDQGTSGELFF

j_call: TRBJ1-5
d_call: NA
clone_size: NA
cdr3_length: 13
v_call: TRBV30
cdr3_nt: TGTGCCTGGAGTGCCAGCTTCAATCAGCCCCAGCATTTT
cdr3_aa: CAWSASFNQPQHF

j_call: TRBJ2-7
d_call: NA
clone_size: NA
cdr3_length: 15
v_call: TRBV7-2
cdr3_nt: TGTGCCAGCAGCTCGTTCATTGCGGCCTCCTACGAGCAGTACTTC
cdr3_aa: CASSSFIAASYEQYF

j_call: TRBJ1-2
d_call: NA
clone_size: NA
cdr3_length: 16
v_call: TRBV11-2
cdr3_nt: TGTGCCAGCCGTTTGTCGTCAGGGGCGCATGACTATGGCTACACCTTC
cdr3_aa: CASRLSSGAHDYGYTF

j_call: TRBJ2-7
d_call: NA
clone_size: NA
cdr3_length: 14
v_call: TRBV5-1
cdr3_nt: TGCGCCAGCAGCACCGACACCCCGGACTCCGCGCACTTCTTC
cdr3_aa: CASSTDTPDSAHFF

j_call: TRBJ2-3
d_call: NA
clone_size: NA
cdr3_length: 13
v_call: TRBV14
cdr3_nt: TGTGCCAGCAGCCAAAGTCCTGGGTGGGGCCAGTATTTT
cdr3_aa: CASSQSPGWGQYF

j_call: TRBJ1-2
d_call: NA
clone_size: NA
cdr3_length: 14
v_call: TRBV28
cdr3_nt: TGTGCCAGCAGTTTAGGCTCAGGACAGCATGGCTACACCTTC
cdr3_aa: CASSLGSGQHGYTF

j_call: TRBJ2-2
d_call: NA
clone_size: NA
cdr3_length: 14
v_call: TRBV6-6
cdr3_nt: TGTGCCAGCAGTTACACGGAGAACACCGGGGAGCTGTTTTTT
cdr3_aa: CASSYTENTGELFF

j_call: TRBJ1-1
d_call: NA
clone_size: NA
cdr3_length: 13
v_call: TRBV9
cdr3_nt: TGTGCCAGCAGCGTAGAACCGAACACTGAAGCTTTCTTT
cdr3_aa: CASSVEPNTEAFF

j_call: TRBJ1-5
d_call: TRBD1
clone_size: NA
cdr3_length: 16
v_call: TRBV5-6
cdr3_nt: TGTGCCAGCAGCTGGGGACAGGGCCTCTTGAATCAGCCCCAGCATTTT
cdr3_aa: CASSWGQGLLNQPQHF

j_call: TRBJ2-7
d_call: TRBD2
clone_size: NA
cdr3_length: 13
v_call: TRBV5-1
cdr3_nt: TGCGCCAGCAGCGAGGGACTAGCGGGCGAGCAGTACTTC
cdr3_aa: CASSEGLAGEQYF

j_call: TRBJ2-5
d_call: NA
clone_size: NA
cdr3_length: 13
v_call: TRBV28
cdr3_nt: TGTGCCAGCACCCCCGGAGCAGTGGAGACCCAGTACTTC
cdr3_aa: CASTPGAVETQYF

j_call: TRBJ1-1
d_call: TRBD1
clone_size: once
cdr3_length: 14
v_call: TRBV29-1
cdr3_nt: TGCAGCGCGCCGCCGGGGACAGGGCACACTGAAGCTTTCTTT
cdr3_aa: CSAPPGTGHTEAFF

j_call: TRBJ2-7
d_call: NA
clone_size: NA
cdr3_length: 13
v_call: TRBV19
cdr3_nt: TGTGCCAGTAGTATAGACTTTACCTACGAGCAGTACTTC
cdr3_aa: CASSIDFTYEQYF

j_call: TRBJ2-7
d_call: NA
clone_size: NA
cdr3_length: 13
v_call: TRBV29-1
cdr3_nt: TGCAGCGTTGAAGATCCGACGACGTACGAGCAGTACTTC
cdr3_aa: CSVEDPTTYEQYF

j_call: TRBJ2-7
d_call: TRBD2
clone_size: few
cdr3_length: 16
v_call: TRBV28
cdr3_nt: TGTGCCAGCGCCGGGACTAGCGGGAGTCTTGCGTTGGAGCAGTACTTC
cdr3_aa: CASAGTSGSLALEQYF

j_call: TRBJ2-7
d_call: NA
clone_size: few
cdr3_length: 14
v_call: TRBV14
cdr3_nt: TGTGCCAGCAGCCGCGGCCGCGAAAGCTACGAGCAGTACTTC
cdr3_aa: CASSRGRESYEQYF

j_call: TRBJ2-6
d_call: NA
clone_size: NA
cdr3_length: 14
v_call: TRBV6-1
cdr3_nt: TGTGCCAGCAGTGAAGAGGTAGGGGCCAACGTCCTGACTTTC
cdr3_aa: CASSEEVGANVLTF